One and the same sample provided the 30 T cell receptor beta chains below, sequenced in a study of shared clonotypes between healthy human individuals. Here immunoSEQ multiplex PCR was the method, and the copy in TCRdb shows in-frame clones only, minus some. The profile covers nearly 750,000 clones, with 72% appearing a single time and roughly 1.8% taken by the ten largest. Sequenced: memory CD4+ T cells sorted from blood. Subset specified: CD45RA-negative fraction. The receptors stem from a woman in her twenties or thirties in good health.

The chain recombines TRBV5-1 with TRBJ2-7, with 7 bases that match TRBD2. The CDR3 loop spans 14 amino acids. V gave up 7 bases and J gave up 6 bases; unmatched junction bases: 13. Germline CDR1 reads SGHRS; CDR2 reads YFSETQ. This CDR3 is CASVGAAGDLEQYF. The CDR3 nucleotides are TGCGCCAGCGTCGGAGCGGCGGGAGATCTCGAGCAGTACTTC.

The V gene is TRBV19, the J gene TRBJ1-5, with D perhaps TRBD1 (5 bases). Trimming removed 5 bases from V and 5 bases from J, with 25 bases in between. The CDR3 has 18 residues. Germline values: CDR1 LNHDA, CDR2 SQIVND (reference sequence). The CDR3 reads CASSPRRQSPGAHQPQHF. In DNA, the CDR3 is TGTGCCAGTAGTCCACGGAGACAGTCCCCAGGAGCCCATCAGCCCCAGCATTTT.

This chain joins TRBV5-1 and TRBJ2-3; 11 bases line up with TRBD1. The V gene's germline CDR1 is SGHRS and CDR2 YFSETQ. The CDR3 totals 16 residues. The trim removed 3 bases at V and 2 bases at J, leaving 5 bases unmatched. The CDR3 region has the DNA TGCGCCAGCAGCTGGGGACAGGGGGTCAACACAGATACGCAGTATTTT. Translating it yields CASSWGQGVNTDTQYF.

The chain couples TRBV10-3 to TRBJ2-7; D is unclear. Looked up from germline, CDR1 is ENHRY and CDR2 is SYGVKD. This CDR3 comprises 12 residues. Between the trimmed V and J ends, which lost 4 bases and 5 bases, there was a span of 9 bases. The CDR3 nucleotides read TGTGCCATCAGTGCGAGCCTACACGAGCAGTACTTC. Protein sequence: CAISASLHEQYF.

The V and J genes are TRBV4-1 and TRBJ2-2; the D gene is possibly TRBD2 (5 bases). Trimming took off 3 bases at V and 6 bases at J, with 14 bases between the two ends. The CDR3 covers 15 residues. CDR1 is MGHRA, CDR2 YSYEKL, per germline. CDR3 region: CASSQKWGVAGELFF. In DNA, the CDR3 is TGCGCCAGCAGCCAGAAATGGGGAGTCGCCGGGGAGCTGTTTTTT.

The CDR3 DNA sequence: TGTGCCAGCAGTTGGGGGACAGGGGGAAATCAGCCCCAGCATTTT. Translating it yields CASSWGTGGNQPQHF. The chain recombines TRBV6-6 with TRBJ1-5; TRBD1 matches at 11 bases. Per germline, CDR1 MNHNY and CDR2 SVGAGI (reference sequence). The V and J ends lost 4 bases and 4 bases, in that order; junction bases with no gene match: 3. The CDR3 runs to 15 residues.

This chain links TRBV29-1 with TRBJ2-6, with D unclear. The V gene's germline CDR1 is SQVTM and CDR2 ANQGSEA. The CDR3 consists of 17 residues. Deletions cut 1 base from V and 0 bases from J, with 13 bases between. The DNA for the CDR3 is TGCAGCGTTGAAGTTTTTGACCTCCGCTCTGGGGCCAACGTCCTGACTTTC. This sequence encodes CSVEVFDLRSGANVLTF. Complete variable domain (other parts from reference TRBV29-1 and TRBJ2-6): SAVISQKPSRDICQRGTSLTIQCQVDSQVTMMFWYRQQPGQSLTLIATANQGSEATYESGFVIDKFPISRPNLTFSTLTVSNMSPEDSSIYLCSVEVFDLRSGANVLTFGAGSRLTVL.

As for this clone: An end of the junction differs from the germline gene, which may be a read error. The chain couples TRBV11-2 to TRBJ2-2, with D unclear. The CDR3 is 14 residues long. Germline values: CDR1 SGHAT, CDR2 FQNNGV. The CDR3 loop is CASSLELLTGELFF. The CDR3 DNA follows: TGTGCCAGCAGCCTAGAGCTCCTAACCGGGGAGCTGTTTTTT.

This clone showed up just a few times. The CDR3 loop is CASSPAWGNQPQHF. Written as DNA, the CDR3 is TGTGCCAGCTCACCAGCATGGGGGAATCAGCCCCAGCATTTT. This sequence joins TRBV18 and TRBJ1-5; D might be TRBD1 (5 bases). The V gene's germline CDR1 is KGHSH and CDR2 LQKENI. V was trimmed by 2 bases and J by 4 bases, leaving 9 bases between them. There are 14 residues in the CDR3.

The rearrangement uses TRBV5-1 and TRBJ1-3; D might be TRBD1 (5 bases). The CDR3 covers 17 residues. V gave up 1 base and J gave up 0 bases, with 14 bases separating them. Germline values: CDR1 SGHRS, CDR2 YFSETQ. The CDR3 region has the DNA TGCGCCAGCAGCTTGTGGGGCACGGCGGGCTCTGGAAACACCATATATTTT. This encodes CASSLWGTAGSGNTIYF.

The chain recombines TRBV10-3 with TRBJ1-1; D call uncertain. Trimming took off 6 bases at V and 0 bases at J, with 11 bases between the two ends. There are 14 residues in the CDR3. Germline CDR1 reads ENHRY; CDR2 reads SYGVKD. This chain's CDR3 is CAIRRQALNTEAFF. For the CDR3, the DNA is TGTGCCATCAGACGCCAGGCTCTGAACACTGAAGCTTTCTTT.

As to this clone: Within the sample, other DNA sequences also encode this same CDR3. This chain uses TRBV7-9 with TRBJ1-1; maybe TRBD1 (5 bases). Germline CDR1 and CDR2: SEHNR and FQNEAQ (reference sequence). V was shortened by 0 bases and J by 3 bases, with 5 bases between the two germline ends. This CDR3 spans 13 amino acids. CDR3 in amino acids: CASSLAGDTEAFF. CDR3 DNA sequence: TGTGCCAGCAGCTTAGCGGGGGACACTGAAGCTTTCTTT.

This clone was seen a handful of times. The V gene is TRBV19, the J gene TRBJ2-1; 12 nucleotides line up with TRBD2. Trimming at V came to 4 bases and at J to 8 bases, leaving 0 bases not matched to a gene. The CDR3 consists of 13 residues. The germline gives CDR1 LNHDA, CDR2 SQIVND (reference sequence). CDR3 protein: CASSRLAGDEQFF. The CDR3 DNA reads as TGTGCCAGTAGTAGACTAGCGGGAGATGAGCAGTTCTTC.

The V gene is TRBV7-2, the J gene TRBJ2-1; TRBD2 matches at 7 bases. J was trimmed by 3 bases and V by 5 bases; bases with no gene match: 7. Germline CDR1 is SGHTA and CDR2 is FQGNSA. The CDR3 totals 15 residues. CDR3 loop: CASSLQREFYNEQFF. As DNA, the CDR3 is TGTGCCAGCAGCCTGCAGCGGGAATTCTACAATGAGCAGTTCTTC.

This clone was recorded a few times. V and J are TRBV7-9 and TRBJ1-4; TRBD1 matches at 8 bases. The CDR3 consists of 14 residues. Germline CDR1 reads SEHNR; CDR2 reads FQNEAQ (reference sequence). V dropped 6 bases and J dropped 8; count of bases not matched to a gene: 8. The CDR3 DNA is TGTGCCAGCAGACCCGGGACAGGCTCGGAAAAACTGTTTTTT. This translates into CASRPGTGSEKLFF.

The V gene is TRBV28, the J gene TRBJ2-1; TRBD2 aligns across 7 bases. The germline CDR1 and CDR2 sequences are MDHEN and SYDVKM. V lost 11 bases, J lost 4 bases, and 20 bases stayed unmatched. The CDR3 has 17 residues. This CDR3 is CASRGGGYSAPYNEQFF. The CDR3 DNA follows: TGTGCCTCCCGTGGCGGGGGATATAGCGCTCCGTACAATGAGCAGTTCTTC.

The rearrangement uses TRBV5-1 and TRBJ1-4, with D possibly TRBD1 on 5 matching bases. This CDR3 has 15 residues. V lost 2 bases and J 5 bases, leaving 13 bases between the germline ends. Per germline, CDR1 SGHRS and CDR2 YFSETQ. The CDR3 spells CASSFHQGPNEKLFF. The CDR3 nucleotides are TGCGCCAGCAGCTTCCACCAGGGACCAAATGAAAAACTGTTTTTT. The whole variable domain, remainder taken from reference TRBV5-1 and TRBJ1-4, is KAGVTQTPRYLIKTRGQQVTLSCSPISGHRSVSWYQQTPGQGLQFLFEYFSETQRNKGNFPGRFSGRQFSNSRSEMNVSTLELGDSALYLCASSFHQGPNEKLFFGSGTQLSVL.

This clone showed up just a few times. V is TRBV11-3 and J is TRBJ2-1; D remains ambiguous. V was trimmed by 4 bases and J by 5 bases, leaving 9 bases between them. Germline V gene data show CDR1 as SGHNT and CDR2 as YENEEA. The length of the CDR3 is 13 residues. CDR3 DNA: TGTGCCAGCAGCTCTTACCTTCACAATGAGCAGTTCTTC. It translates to CASSSYLHNEQFF.

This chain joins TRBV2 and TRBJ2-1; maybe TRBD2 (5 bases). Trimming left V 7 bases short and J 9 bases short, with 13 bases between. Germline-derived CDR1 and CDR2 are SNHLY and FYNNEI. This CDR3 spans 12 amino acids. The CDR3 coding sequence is TGTGCCAGCAAGGGAACTAGTGCTGAGCAGTTCTTC. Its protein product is CASKGTSAEQFF.

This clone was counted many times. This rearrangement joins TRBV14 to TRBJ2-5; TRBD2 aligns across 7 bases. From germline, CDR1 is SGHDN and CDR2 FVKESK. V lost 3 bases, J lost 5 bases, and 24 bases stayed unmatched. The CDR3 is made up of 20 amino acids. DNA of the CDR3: TGTGCCAGCAGCCATTTCTCCCACCTAGCGGAGGTAAGAAAGGAGGAGACCCAGTACTTC. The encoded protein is CASSHFSHLAEVRKEETQYF.

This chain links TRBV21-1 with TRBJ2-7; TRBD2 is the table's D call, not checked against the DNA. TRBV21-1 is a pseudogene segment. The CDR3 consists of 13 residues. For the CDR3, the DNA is TGTGCCAGCAGGACTAGCGTGTCCTACGAGCAGTACTTC. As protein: CASRTSVSYEQYF.

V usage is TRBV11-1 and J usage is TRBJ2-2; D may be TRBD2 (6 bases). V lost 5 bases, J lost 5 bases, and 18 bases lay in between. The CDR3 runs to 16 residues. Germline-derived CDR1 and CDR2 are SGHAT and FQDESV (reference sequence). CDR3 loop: CASSRNRDSSTGELFF. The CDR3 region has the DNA TGTGCCAGCAGCCGGAACCGGGACTCCAGTACCGGGGAGCTGTTTTTT.

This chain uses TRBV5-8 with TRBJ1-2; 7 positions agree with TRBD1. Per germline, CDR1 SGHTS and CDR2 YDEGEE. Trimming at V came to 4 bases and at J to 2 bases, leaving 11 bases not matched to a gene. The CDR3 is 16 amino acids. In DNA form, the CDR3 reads TGTGCCAGCAGCAAACGCAGGGGGACAGTCAACTATGGCTACACCTTC. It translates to CASSKRRGTVNYGYTF.

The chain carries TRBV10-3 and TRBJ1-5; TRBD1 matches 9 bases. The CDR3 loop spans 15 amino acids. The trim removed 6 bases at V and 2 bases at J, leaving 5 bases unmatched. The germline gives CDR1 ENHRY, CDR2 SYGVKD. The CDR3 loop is CAISPGQGGNQPQHF. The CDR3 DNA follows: TGTGCCATCAGCCCGGGACAGGGAGGCAATCAGCCCCAGCATTTT.

CDR3 residues: CASSRLRRPKGGYTF. For the CDR3, the DNA is TGCGCCAGCAGTCGCCTACGACGACCTAAAGGTGGCTACACCTTC. The chain recombines TRBV23-1 with TRBJ1-2; D is undetermined. TRBV23-1 is filed as an ORF, its function uncertain. The CDR3 sequence is 15 residues long. Trimming cost V 4 bases and J 7 bases, with 19 bases left between them.

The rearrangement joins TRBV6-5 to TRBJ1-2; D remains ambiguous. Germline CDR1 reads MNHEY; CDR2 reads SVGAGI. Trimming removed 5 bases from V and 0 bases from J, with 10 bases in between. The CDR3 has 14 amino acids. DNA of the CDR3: TGTGCCAGCAGTGGCGTTTCTACTAACTATGGCTACACCTTC. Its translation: CASSGVSTNYGYTF.

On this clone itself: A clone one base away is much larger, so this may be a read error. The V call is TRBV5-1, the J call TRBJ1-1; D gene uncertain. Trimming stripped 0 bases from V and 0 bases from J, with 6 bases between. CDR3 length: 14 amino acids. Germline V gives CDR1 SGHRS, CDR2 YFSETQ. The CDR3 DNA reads TGCGCCAGCAGCTTGGGACGGGTGAACACTGAAGCTTTCTTT. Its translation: CASSLGRVNTEAFF.

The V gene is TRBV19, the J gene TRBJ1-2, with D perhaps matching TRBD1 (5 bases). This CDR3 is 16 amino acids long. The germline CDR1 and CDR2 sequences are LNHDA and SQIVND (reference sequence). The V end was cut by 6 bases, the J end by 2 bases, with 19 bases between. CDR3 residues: CASSPHRDRTNYGYTF. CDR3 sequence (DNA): TGTGCCAGTAGCCCCCATCGGGACCGCACGAACTATGGCTACACCTTC.

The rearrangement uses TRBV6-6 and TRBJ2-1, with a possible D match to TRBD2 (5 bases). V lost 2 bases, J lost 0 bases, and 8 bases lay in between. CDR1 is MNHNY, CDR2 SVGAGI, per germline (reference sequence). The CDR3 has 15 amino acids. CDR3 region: CASSYEGDSYNEQFF. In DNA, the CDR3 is TGTGCCAGCAGTTACGAGGGAGACTCCTACAATGAGCAGTTCTTC.

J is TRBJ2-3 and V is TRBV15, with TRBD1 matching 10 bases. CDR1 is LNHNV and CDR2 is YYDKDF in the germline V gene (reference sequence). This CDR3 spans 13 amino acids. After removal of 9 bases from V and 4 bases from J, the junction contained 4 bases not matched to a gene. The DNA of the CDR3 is TGTGCCACGAGACAGGGGGCCGCAGATACGCAGTATTTT. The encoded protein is CATRQGAADTQYF.